This T cell receptor (beta chain) was profiled in a study of beta chain features in type 1 diabetes. V was cut by 6 bases and J by 5 bases, with 13 bases left in between. CDR1 is SGHDT, CDR2 YYEEEE, per germline. CDR3 length equals 13 residues. As every portion of the isolated RNA was reverse transcribed, the sequencing read expressed TCRB transcripts. Libraries were prepared by immunoSEQ multiplex PCR; TCRdb keeps only in-frame clonotypes and omits some of them. This sample yields 350,000 to 450,000 clones, of which over 12% are seen a single time; approximately 0.019% belongs to the top ten. Only a few counts were recorded for this clone. Its target is unknown. Study-wide results and limits: In the patient group, naive, central memory and Treg TCRB repertoires seemed more alike than in the healthy donor group. Sequencing used cDNA, and cells with high TCR expression could therefore be over-represented.

This clonotype was obtained from a woman aged 18-29 years in good health. Material: naive CD4+ T cells from blood. The chain carries TRBV5-6 and TRBJ2-3; a weak D match, TRBD2 (6 bases). The CDR3 DNA reads TGTGCCAGCACCGCCGGAGGGGTAGATACGCAGTATTTT. Translation gives CASTAGGVDTQYF.